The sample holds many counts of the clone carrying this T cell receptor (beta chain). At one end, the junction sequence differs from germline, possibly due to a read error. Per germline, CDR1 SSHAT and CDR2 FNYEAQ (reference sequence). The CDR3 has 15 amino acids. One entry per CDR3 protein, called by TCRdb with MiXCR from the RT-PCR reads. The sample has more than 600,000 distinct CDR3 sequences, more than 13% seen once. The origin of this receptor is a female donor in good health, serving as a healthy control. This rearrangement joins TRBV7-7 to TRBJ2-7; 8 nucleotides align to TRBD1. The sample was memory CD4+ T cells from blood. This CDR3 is CASSLRAGGFYEQYF. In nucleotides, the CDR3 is TGTGCTAGCAGCTTAAGGGCAGGGGGCTTCTACGAGCAGTACTTC.